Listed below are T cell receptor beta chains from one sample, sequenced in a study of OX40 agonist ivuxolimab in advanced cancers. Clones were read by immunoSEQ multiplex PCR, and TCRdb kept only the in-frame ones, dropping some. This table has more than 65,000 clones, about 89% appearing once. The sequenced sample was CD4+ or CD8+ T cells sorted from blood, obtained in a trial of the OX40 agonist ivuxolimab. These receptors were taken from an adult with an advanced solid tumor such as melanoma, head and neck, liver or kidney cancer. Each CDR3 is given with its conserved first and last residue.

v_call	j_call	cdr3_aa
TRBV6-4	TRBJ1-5	CASSDPDRVQPQHF
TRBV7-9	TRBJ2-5	CASRPTPGQGVETQYF
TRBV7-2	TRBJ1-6	CASSLGGTGDPNNSPLHF
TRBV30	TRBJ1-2	CAWSEGAFHTF
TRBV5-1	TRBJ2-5	CASSLGARETQYF
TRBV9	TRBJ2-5	CASSVRQGSQETQYF
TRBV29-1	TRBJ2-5	CSVELPETQYF
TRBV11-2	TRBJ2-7	CASSLGWYSGRAREQYF
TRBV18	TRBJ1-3	CASSTGGIGNTIYF
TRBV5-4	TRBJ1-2	CASSLGQTYGYTF
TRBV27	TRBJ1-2	CASSLMGAQGHNYGYTF
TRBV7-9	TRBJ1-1	CASSFQGDTEAFF
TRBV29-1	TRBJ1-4	CSAPDRAEKLFF
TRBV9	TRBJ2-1	CASSVPGLSGEVHEQFF
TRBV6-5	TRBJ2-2	CATVTSGNTGELFF
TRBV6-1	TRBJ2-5	CASSAPGTAKETQYF
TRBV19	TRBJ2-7	CASSVGGQGSYEQYF
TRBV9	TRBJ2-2	CASSAYRNSGELFF
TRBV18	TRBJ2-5	CASSLKGETQYF
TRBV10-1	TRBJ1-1	CASSESGKGNTEAFF
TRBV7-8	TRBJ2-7	CASSLGRTYEQYF
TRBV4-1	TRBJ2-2	CASSQVGGRDIGELFF
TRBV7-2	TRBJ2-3	CASSPSPSTDTQYF
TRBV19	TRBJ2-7	CASSIDPLQGGLSYEQYF
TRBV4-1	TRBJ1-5	CASSQDIPVAGARDQPQHF
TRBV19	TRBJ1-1	CATQSRVVAEAFF
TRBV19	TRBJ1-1	CASSSTGDTEAFF
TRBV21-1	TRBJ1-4	CASSLPTVRGKLFF
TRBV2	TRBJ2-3	CASRGGQGSFADTQYF
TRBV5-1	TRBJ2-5	CASTRDSLTETQYF
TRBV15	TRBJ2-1	CATSRDRRAVNEQFF
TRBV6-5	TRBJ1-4	CASSRAGVTNEKLFF
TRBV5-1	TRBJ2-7	CASSSSTGVSYEQYF
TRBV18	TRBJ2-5	CASSRGETQYF
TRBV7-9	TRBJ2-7	CASSLERTGPYEQYF
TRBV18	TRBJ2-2	CASSGQGAQTGELFF
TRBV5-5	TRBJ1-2	CASSLSYSKKYYTF
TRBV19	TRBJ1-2	CASSIVSGTNYGYTF
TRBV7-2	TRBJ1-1	CASKVGGGNTEAFF
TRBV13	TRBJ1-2	CASSLEQGVGGYTF
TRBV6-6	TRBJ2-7	CASSYLGEQYF
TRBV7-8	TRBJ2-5	CATSRQIEETQYF
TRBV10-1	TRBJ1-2	CASSEATDYGYTF
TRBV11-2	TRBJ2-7	CASSPQLAASYEQYF
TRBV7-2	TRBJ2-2	CASSLESSGRRELFF
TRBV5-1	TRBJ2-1	CASSLGTSGFGNEQFF
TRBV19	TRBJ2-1	CASRLDYMAHNEQFF
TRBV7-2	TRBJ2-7	CASSLAGTGGYEQYF
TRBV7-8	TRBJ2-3	CASSSTGTDTQYF
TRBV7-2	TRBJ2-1	CASSLEAGHLGNEQFF